The 25 T cell receptor beta chains below come from one sample, sequenced in a study of T cells in Graves' hyperthyroidism and ophthalmopathy. The CDR3 regions of TCR beta were amplified from RNA transcripts. The HTBI primer set served for first-round RT-PCR of the TCR CDR3. TCRdb ran MiXCR on the multiplex PCR reads and lists one entry per CDR3 protein. The repertoire includes 750,000 to 950,000 distinct CDR3 sequences, around 38% of them detected once, and around 9.3% sits in the top ten. Sequenced input: blood. Receptors were obtained from a man aged 18 to 29 with Graves' hyperthyroidism.

In this sample, this clonotype turned up many times. The V call is TRBV14, the J call TRBJ1-1; a possible D gene is TRBD1 (5 bases). CDR1 and CDR2 (germline): SGHDN, FVKESK. Trimming removed 4 bases at V and 8 bases at J, with 11 bases between. The CDR3 totals 12 residues. Here the CDR3 reads CASSPFGHEAFF. The CDR3 DNA sequence: TGTGCCAGCAGCCCTTTTGGACACGAAGCTTTCTTT.

The gene calls are TRBV20-1 and TRBJ1-6; 8 positions match TRBD1. Per germline, CDR1 DFQATT and CDR2 SNEGSKA (reference sequence). Germline trimming cut 5 bases from V and 8 bases from J; bases unmatched to any gene: 8. CDR3 size: 14 residues. Written as DNA, the CDR3 is TGCAGTGCTCATCGGACAGGGAATGATTCACCCCTCCACTTT. Amino acids: CSAHRTGNDSPLHF.

The sample holds many counts of this clonotype. The V call is TRBV29-1, the J call TRBJ2-7; no firm D call. Germline CDR1 reads SQVTM; CDR2 reads ANQGSEA. V lost 5 bases to trimming and J lost 6 bases, with 11 bases between them. The CDR3 length is 11 residues. The CDR3 DNA is TGCAGCGTTAAAGGGCTGAGCGAGCAGTACTTC. Translated: CSVKGLSEQYF.

The V gene is TRBV7-6, the J gene TRBJ1-1, with D possibly TRBD1 on 5 matching bases. V was clipped by 0 bases and J by 5 bases, with 13 bases between them. This CDR3 has 15 residues. Germline-derived CDR1 and CDR2 are SGHVS and FNYEAQ. For the CDR3, the DNA is TGTGCCAGCAGCTTAGCTGGGGGTGCGGGTACTGAAGCTTTCTTT. This encodes CASSLAGGAGTEAFF.

V gene TRBV20-1 combines with J gene TRBJ1-1; maybe TRBD1 (5 bases). V was clipped by 2 bases and J by 11 bases, with 24 bases between them. CDR1 and CDR2 from the germline V gene are DFQATT and SNEGSKA (reference sequence). CDR3 size: 15 residues. DNA of the CDR3: TGCAGTGCTAGAAGGGGTGGGAAATGGGAGTCAGACGCTTTCTTT. Translated: CSARRGGKWESDAFF.

This clonotype was observed a single time. At one of its ends the junction is not consistent with the germline gene, which may arise from a read error. CDR3 sequence reads: CASSPSGRTGEPFF. DNA of the CDR3: TGTGCCAGCAGCCCTAGCGGGAGAACCGGGGAGCCGTTTTTT. The rearrangement links TRBV7-3 to TRBJ2-2, with 10 bases aligning to TRBD2. Per the germline V gene, CDR1 is SGHTA and CDR2 is FQGTGA. The CDR3 contains 14 residues.

Ten or more counts support this clonotype. This chain connects TRBV7-9 to TRBJ2-5; a weak D match, TRBD1 (5 bases). CDR1 is SEHNR and CDR2 is FQNEAQ in the germline V gene (reference sequence). V dropped 5 bases and J dropped 5 bases, with 21 bases sitting between them. The CDR3 totals 16 residues. CDR3 sequence: CASSTRLQGVGETQYF. CDR3 nucleotide sequence: TGTGCCAGCAGCACTCGTTTGCAGGGTGTGGGGGAGACCCAGTACTTC.

This clonotype turned up a few times. This rearrangement joins TRBV14 to TRBJ1-6; a possible D gene is TRBD1 (5 bases). Looked up from germline, CDR1 is SGHDN and CDR2 is FVKESK. The CDR3 contains 15 residues. The V gene lost 0 bases and the J gene lost 13 bases, with 16 bases spanning the gap. CDR3 coding DNA: TGTGCCAGCAGCCAAGATGGACAACCCAAGGATCCCCTCCACTTT. The encoded protein is CASSQDGQPKDPLHF.

This clonotype has more than one count but fewer than ten. The chain has TRBV7-8 and TRBJ1-3, with a possible D match to TRBD1 (5 bases). Germline V lookup: CDR1 SGHVS, CDR2 FQNEAQ. The V and J ends lost 5 bases and 0 bases respectively, with 14 bases between them. This CDR3 comprises 16 residues. The CDR3 region has the DNA TGTGCCAGCAGCCCGGGGACGGCTGTCTCTGGAAACACCATATATTTT. The encoded protein is CASSPGTAVSGNTIYF.

There are a few counts of this clonotype. The rearrangement links TRBV12-3 or TRBV12-4 to TRBJ1-5, with D hard to call. The CDR3 contains 15 residues. The V end was cut by 4 bases, the J end by 2 bases, with 12 bases between. The chain's CDR3 is CASSSSLAGNQPQHF. DNA of the CDR3: TGTGCCAGCAGTTCCAGTTTGGCGGGCAATCAGCCCCAGCATTTT.

This rearrangement joins TRBV9 to TRBJ2-5; D could derive from TRBD1 or TRBD2 (5 bases each). The CDR3 has 14 amino acids. Per germline, CDR1 SGDLS and CDR2 YYNGEE. V was pared by 3 bases and J by 3 bases, with 12 bases between. The DNA for the CDR3 is TGTGCCAGCAGCGCCGGGACGCAGAAAGAGACCCAGTACTTC. It translates to CASSAGTQKETQYF.

The genes are TRBV5-1 and TRBJ2-3; D not resolved. CDR1 is SGHRS, CDR2 YFSETQ, per germline. Trimming stripped 4 bases from V and 6 bases from J, with 15 bases between. This CDR3 region has 14 residues. CDR3 protein: CASSLAVEGDTQYF. As DNA, the CDR3 is TGCGCCAGCAGCCTGGCCGTGGAAGGTGATACGCAGTATTTT.

This clonotype was observed a single time. The CDR3 DNA is TGTGCCAGCAGCGCCTCTGACAGCAGTATTACTGACTATGGCTACACCTTC. It specifies CASSASDSSITDYGYTF. The rearrangement uses TRBV10-3 and TRBJ1-2; D might be TRBD1 (5 bases). Germline values: CDR1 ENHRY, CDR2 SYGVKD. CDR3 length equals 17 residues. V lost 10 bases to trimming and J lost 3 bases, with 27 bases between them.

This clonotype came up once. A much more abundant neighbour one base away suggests this may be a read error. The CDR3, as DNA: TGCAGCGTTGAATTTGGGGGGCAGTACTTC. As protein: CSVEFGGQYF. V usage is TRBV29-1 and J usage is TRBJ2-7; the D gene could be TRBD1 or TRBD2 (5 bases each). This CDR3 is 10 amino acids long. CDR1 SQVTM and CDR2 ANQGSEA come from the germline V gene. V was trimmed by 2 bases and J by 9 bases, leaving 8 bases between them.

The V call is TRBV7-3, the J call TRBJ1-6; TRBD1 aligns across 7 bases. Germline loops: CDR1 SGHTA, CDR2 FQGTGA. The J segment lost 0 bases and the V segment lost 2 bases, leaving 7 bases of the junction unmatched. The CDR3 spans 18 residues. The CDR3 loop is CASSLGAGGSSYNSPLHF. In DNA form, the CDR3 reads TGTGCCAGCAGCTTAGGTGCAGGGGGAAGCTCCTATAATTCACCCCTCCACTTT.

The chain links TRBV25-1 to TRBJ2-1; possibly TRBD2 for D (6 bases). The length of the CDR3 is 17 residues. Germline assignment: CDR1 MGHDK and CDR2 SYGVNS. Trimming left V 1 base short and J 0 bases short, with 13 bases between. The CDR3, as DNA: TGTGCCAGCAGTGAATTGGGGCGGGGCAGCTCCTACAATGAGCAGTTCTTC. This encodes CASSELGRGSSYNEQFF.

This chain uses TRBV20-1 with TRBJ2-7; D might be TRBD1 (6 bases). The CDR3 extends over 13 amino acids. Deletions cut 2 bases from V and 4 bases from J, with 12 bases between. Germline CDR1 reads DFQATT; CDR2 reads SNEGSKA (reference sequence). For the CDR3, the DNA is TGCAGTGCTAGATGGGACACCCTTTACGAGCAGTACTTC. This codes for CSARWDTLYEQYF.

To note about this clonotype: The conserved phenylalanine or tryptophan is not found at the CDR3 terminus, so this likely reflects a read error. No DNA is shown, since the ends of the CDR3 on it are uncertain; the CDR3 is the one TCRdb lists. The chain combines TRBV5-1 with TRBJ1-6. Including both end residues, the CDR3 is 9 amino acids long. In germline, CDR1 is SGHRS, CDR2 YFSETQ. This CDR3 is CASSLASNY.

The chain is built from TRBV19 and TRBJ2-2; 9 bases line up with TRBD2. The CDR3 runs 17 residues. V gave up 11 bases and J gave up 3 bases; unmatched junction bases: 16. Per germline, CDR1 LNHDA and CDR2 SQIVND (reference sequence). The CDR3 loop is CAASKVAGAYDTGELFF. In DNA, the CDR3 is TGTGCCGCCAGTAAGGTAGCGGGGGCCTATGACACCGGGGAGCTGTTTTTT.

On this clonotype: Its ends do not fully match the called genes, so a read error is possible. This chain joins TRBV29-1 and TRBJ1-1; D may be TRBD1 (6 bases). The CDR3 runs 12 residues. CDR1 and CDR2 (germline): SQVTM, ANQGSEA. In DNA, the CDR3 is TGCAGCACCAAGACAGGAAACAGTGAAGCTTTCTTT. Protein product: CSTKTGNSEAFF.

The J gene is TRBJ2-7, the V gene TRBV7-2; 7 bases align to TRBD1. Germline values: CDR1 SGHTA, CDR2 FQGNSA. This CDR3 is 15 amino acids long. The V and J ends lost 4 bases and 0 bases, in that order; junction bases with no gene match: 6. The CDR3: CASSSRDSRSYEQYF. CDR3 bases: TGTGCCAGCAGCTCCCGGGACAGCCGCTCCTACGAGCAGTACTTC.

This clonotype was seen only a few times. The chain combines TRBV18 with TRBJ2-5; D might be TRBD1 (6 bases). The V gene's germline CDR1 is KGHSH and CDR2 LQKENI. V shed 6 bases and J shed 0 bases, with 14 bases lying between them. The CDR3 extends over 15 amino acids. CDR3 nucleotides: TGTGCCAGCTCTCCGGGACACAAGTACCAAGAGACCCAGTACTTC. This encodes CASSPGHKYQETQYF.

This rearrangement joins TRBV2 to TRBJ2-1; either TRBD1 or TRBD2 may fit D (5 bases each). The germline gives CDR1 SNHLY, CDR2 FYNNEI. The V end lost 4 bases, the J end lost 10 bases, and 14 bases lay between the germline ends. There are 13 residues in the CDR3. The CDR3 protein is CASSVTDWGEQFF. In nucleotides, the CDR3 is TGTGCCAGCAGTGTTACGGACTGGGGGGAGCAGTTCTTC.

This clonotype came up many times. This chain links TRBV2 with TRBJ1-4; TRBD1 is a possible D gene (5 bases). Germline values: CDR1 SNHLY, CDR2 FYNNEI. This CDR3 is built from 13 residues. Trimming left V 4 bases short and J 8 bases short, with 11 bases between. The CDR3 loop reads CASSGAGKEKLFF. The CDR3, as DNA: TGTGCCAGCAGTGGCGCAGGGAAGGAAAAACTGTTTTTT. Full variable domain (missing parts from reference TRBV2 and TRBJ1-4): EPEVTQTPSHQVTQMGQEVILRCVPISNHLYFYWYRQILGQKVEFLVSFYNNEISEKSEIFDDQFSVERPDGSNFTLKIRSTKLEDSAMYFCASSGAGKEKLFFGSGTQLSVL.

The rearrangement links TRBV12-3 or TRBV12-4 to TRBJ2-2; D gene uncertain. There are 13 residues in the CDR3. V was trimmed by 2 bases and J by 6 bases, leaving 7 bases between them. The CDR3 bases are TGTGCCAGCAGTTTAAGTATCGCCGGGGAGCTGTTTTTT. As protein: CASSLSIAGELFF.